This T cell receptor beta chain was sequenced during a study of blood T cell repertoires in COVID-19. Study-wide background: Donors in the United States, Italy and Spain gave samples during acute or convalescent COVID-19. Sample material is recorded as cDNA or gDNA derived from T cells, B-cell-depleted T cells, or PBMCs.

The germline gives CDR1 LNHNV, CDR2 YYDKDF (reference sequence). The J segment lost 5 bases and the V segment lost 1 base, leaving 2 bases of the junction unmatched. CDR3 length: 15 residues. In the authors' methods: Estimation of nucleated cell counts relied on the amplification of reference gene primers. Clones were sequenced by immunoSEQ multiplex PCR, and TCRdb holds only the in-frame ones, with some missing. V, J and clone size reflect that table, while D and trimming were determined from the DNA. The sample carries 70,000 or so clones, more than 75% recorded once. Sequenced: peripheral blood. This chain joins TRBV15 and TRBJ1-5; the match to TRBD1 covers 10 bases. This TCR derives from a man between 70 and 80 years old with active or convalescent COVID-19. The DNA of the CDR3 is TGTGCCACCAGCAGAGCCGGACAGGGGGATCAGCCCCAGCATTTT. Its protein product is CATSRAGQGDQPQHF.